This TCR beta chain stems from a study of molecular identifiers for immune sequencing clone quantification. Study summary: For replicates, RNA isolated from approximately 20,000 or 98,000 naive CD8 cells was divided into five portions, of which four were sequenced. Notes on the study in general: Clonotypes topping 20 RNA copies carried over 99% of effector molecules but under 1% of naive ones.

This clonotype was found once. The antigen is not known. Naive CD8 sequencing libraries were generated from approximately 22,000 to 940,000 sorted cells, with 10%, 30% or 50% RNA as input. Naive CD8 T cells were sorted, and the gate applied was CD8+CD4-CCR7+CD45RA+. MiXCR was run by TCRdb on the PCR reads, yielding one entry per CDR3 protein. In the table there are approximately 100,000 distinct CDR3 sequences, around 33% of which are singletons. The sequenced sample was naive CD8+ T cells from blood, with Jurkat cell RNA spiked in. Stated subset: FACS-sorted CD8+CD4-CCR7+CD45RA+ naive T cells. The TCR was taken from a human donor in good health. Some libraries in this study had Jurkat cell RNA spiked in.

CDR3 bases: TGTGCCAGCAGTGACCCGTCAGAGGCCTACAATGAGCAGTTCTTC. Amino acids: CASSDPSEAYNEQFF. The chain has TRBV2 and TRBJ2-1; no clear D. The CDR3 length is 15 residues. V was trimmed by 3 bases and J by 2 bases, leaving 11 bases between them. Per the germline V gene, CDR1 is SNHLY and CDR2 is FYNNEI. Looking up the rest from reference TRBV2 and TRBJ2-1 gives the full variable domain: EPEVTQTPSHQVTQMGQEVILRCVPISNHLYFYWYRQILGQKVEFLVSFYNNEISEKSEIFDDQFSVERPDGSNFTLKIRSTKLEDSAMYFCASSDPSEAYNEQFFGPGTRLTVL.